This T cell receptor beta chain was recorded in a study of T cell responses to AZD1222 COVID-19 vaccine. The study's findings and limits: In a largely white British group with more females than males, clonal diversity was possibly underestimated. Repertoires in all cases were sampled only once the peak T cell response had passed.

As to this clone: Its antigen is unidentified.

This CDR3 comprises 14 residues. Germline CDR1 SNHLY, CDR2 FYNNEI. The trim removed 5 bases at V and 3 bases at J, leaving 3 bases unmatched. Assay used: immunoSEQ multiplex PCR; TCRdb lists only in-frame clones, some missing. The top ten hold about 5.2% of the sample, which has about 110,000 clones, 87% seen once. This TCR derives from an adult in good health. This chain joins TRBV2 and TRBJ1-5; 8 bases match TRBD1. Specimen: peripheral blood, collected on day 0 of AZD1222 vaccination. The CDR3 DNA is TGTGCCAGCAGTAGGGACAGGAACAATCAGCCCCAGCATTTT. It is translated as CASSRDRNNQPQHF.